This T cell receptor beta chain was identified during a study of CD8 T cells in Susac syndrome. Study outcomes and limitations: The study acknowledged a relatively small number of individuals in its TCR sequencing and HLA analysis.

Reverse transcription of roughly 0.5 to 1 ug RNA was carried out with random hexamers. Amplification of TCR beta CDR3 spanned 54 Vbeta and 13 Jbeta via immunoSEQ multiplex PCR. TCRdb called the immunoSEQ multiplex PCR reads again in MiXCR, with one record for every CDR3 protein. Among under 150,000 distinct CDR3 sequences listed, roughly 94% were seen once. A word on this clonotype: Antigen unknown.

The multiple sclerosis controls consisted of treatment-naive patients with relapsing-remitting disease, either stable or active. The CD8+ and CD4+ T cells were negatively isolated, with the TEMRA cells enriched by FACS. The CDR3 runs 16 residues. Trimming left V 2 bases short and J 5 bases short, with 18 bases between. The J gene is TRBJ2-5, the V gene TRBV12-3 or TRBV12-4; TRBD1 is a possible D gene (5 bases). The clonotype comes from a human donor with multiple sclerosis. Sample: CD4+ T cells from PBMCs. CDR3 nucleotide sequence: TGTGCCAGCAGTTTATGGGGCAGTTCCCTCAAGGAGACCCAGTACTTC. This sequence encodes CASSLWGSSLKETQYF.